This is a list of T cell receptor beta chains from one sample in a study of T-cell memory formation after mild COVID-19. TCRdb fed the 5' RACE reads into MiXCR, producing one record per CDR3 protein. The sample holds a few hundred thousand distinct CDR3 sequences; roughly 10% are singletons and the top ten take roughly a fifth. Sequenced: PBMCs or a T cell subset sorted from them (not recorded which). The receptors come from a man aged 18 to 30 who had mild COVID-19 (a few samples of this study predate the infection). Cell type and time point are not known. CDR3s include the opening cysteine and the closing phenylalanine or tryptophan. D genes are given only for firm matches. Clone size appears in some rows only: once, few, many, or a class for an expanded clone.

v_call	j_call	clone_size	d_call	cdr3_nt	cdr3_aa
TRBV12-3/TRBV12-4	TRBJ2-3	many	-	TGTGCCAGCGCCATCGGCCATACGCAGTATTTT	CASAIGHTQYF
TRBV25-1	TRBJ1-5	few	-	TGTGCCAGCGGGGACACGAGCAATCAGCCCCAGCATTTT	CASGDTSNQPQHF
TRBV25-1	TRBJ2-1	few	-	TGTGCCAGCAGTGGGCCCAGGGGTCTAAATGAGCAGTTCTTC	CASSGPRGLNEQFF
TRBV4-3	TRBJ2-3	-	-	TGCGCCAGCAGCCTTACTTGGGTGGTTCGGAACACAGATACGCAGTATTTT	CASSLTWVVRNTDTQYF
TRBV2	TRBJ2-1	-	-	TGTGCCAGCAGTGCACAGGGAGGCTACAATGAGCAGTTCTTC	CASSAQGGYNEQFF
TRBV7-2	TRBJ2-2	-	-	TGTGCCAGCAGCTTATTAACAGGTGCGACCGGGGAGCTGTTTTTT	CASSLLTGATGELFF
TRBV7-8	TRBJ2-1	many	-	TGTGCCAGCAGCTTAGGAGGGGGGATAGGCAATGAGCAGTTCTTC	CASSLGGGIGNEQFF
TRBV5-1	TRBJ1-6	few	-	TGCGCCAGCAGCTTGGATCCTCAGGGCTCCTATAATTCACCCCTCCACTTT	CASSLDPQGSYNSPLHF
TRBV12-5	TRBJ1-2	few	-	TGTGCTAGTGGTTTGACGGGTGATGGGGACGGTGATCGCTATGGCTACACCTTC	CASGLTGDGDGDRYGYTF
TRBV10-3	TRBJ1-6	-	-	TGTGCCATCAGTGATCGGTTTCCTGGGGAGGTAAATTCACCCCTCCACTTT	CAISDRFPGEVNSPLHF
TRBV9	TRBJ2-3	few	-	TGTGCCAGCAGCGTAACGGCAGGGGAGACAGATACGCAGTATTTT	CASSVTAGETDTQYF
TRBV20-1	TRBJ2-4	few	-	TGCAGTGCCGGAGGCGGGACGAACATTCAGTACTTC	CSAGGGTNIQYF
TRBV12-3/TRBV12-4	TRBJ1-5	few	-	TGTGCCAGCAGTTTATGGGGGGATCAGCCCCAGCATTTT	CASSLWGDQPQHF
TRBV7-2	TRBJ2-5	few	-	TGTGCCAGCAGCTTAATCGCGGGGACTCTCCAAGAGACCCAGTACTTC	CASSLIAGTLQETQYF
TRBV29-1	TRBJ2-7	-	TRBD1	TGCAGCGGGGGACAGGGCTTCGAGCAGTACTTC	CSGGQGFEQYF
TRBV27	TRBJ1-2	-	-	TGTGCCAGCAGTTTATCACCCAGCTATGGCTACACCTTC	CASSLSPSYGYTF
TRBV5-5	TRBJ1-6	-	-	TGTGCCAGCAGACAGGGCACGGGATCACCCCTCCACTTT	CASRQGTGSPLHF
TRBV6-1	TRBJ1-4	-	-	TGTGCCAGCATCGGGCCGAATGAAAAACTGTTTTTT	CASIGPNEKLFF
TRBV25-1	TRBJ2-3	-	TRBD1	TGTGCCAGCACTCCGACAGGGAAGGGAACAGATACGCAGTATTTT	CASTPTGKGTDTQYF
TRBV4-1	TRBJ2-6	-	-	TGCGCCAGCAGCCCAGGGCTGTTACCGAACTCTGGGGCCAACGTCCTGACTTTC	CASSPGLLPNSGANVLTF
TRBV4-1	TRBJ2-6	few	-	TGCGCCAGCAGCCCCCTGCAGGGGAGGGCTGGGGCCAACGTCCTGACTTTC	CASSPLQGRAGANVLTF
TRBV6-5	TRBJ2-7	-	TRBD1	TGTGCCAGCAGTTACTCTGCGGACAGGGGCGAGCAGTACTTC	CASSYSADRGEQYF
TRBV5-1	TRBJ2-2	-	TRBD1	TGCGCCAGCGGCGGGACAGGGGCTTTGGCCGGGGAGCTGTTTTTT	CASGGTGALAGELFF
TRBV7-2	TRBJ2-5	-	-	TGTGCCAGCAGCAGGGAGGCCCGGGAGACCCAGTACTTC	CASSREARETQYF
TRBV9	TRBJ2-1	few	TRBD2	TGTGCCAGCGCCCGGAGCGGGGTATCCTACAATGAGCAGTTCTTC	CASARSGVSYNEQFF
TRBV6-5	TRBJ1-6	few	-	TGTGCCAGCAGTTACGAGGGGGGCTTTTCACCCCTCCACTTT	CASSYEGGFSPLHF
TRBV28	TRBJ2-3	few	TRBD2	TGTGCCAGCAGTTTACGGGGGGTGGAAGATACGCAGTATTTT	CASSLRGVEDTQYF
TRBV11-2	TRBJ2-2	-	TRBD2	TGTGCCAGCAGCCTACGACTAGCGGTTAACGGGGAGCTGTTTTTT	CASSLRLAVNGELFF
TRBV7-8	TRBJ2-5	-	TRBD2	TGTGCCAGCAGCTTACCAGCGGGGGGCCTCCCGACCCAGTACTTC	CASSLPAGGLPTQYF
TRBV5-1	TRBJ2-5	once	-	TGCGCCAGCAGCTCAAGGACGACCACTGGGCAAGAGACCCAGTACTTC	CASSSRTTTGQETQYF
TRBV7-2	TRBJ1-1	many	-	TGTGCCAGCAGCTTACACCCCTCCCTTAACACTGAAGCTTTCTTT	CASSLHPSLNTEAFF
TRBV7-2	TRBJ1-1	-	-	TGTGCCAGCAGCCAGGCCCCCCGGGCACGAGTTGAAGCTTTCTTT	CASSQAPRARVEAFF
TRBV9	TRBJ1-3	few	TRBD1	TGTGCCAGCAGCTCCGAGGACAGGGCCCTTGGAAACACCATATATTTT	CASSSEDRALGNTIYF
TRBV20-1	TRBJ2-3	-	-	TGCAGTGCTCAGACGGGGGATACGCAGTATTTT	CSAQTGDTQYF
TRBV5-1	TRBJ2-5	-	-	TGCGCCAGCAGCCCCCTTGGAAGGGGGGCGAGCGAGACCCAGTACTTC	CASSPLGRGASETQYF
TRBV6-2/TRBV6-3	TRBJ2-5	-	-	TGTGCCAGCAGTTACGGTATCAGCCAAGAGACCCAGTACTTC	CASSYGISQETQYF
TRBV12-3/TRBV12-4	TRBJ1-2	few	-	TGTGCCAGCAACATCTACCCTCAGGGCTATGGCTACACCTTC	CASNIYPQGYGYTF
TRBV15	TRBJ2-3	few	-	TGTGCCACCAGCAGAGATTTAGCGGAAGATACGCAGTATTTT	CATSRDLAEDTQYF
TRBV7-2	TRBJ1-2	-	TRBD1	TGTGCCAGCAGGACAGGGGGGCTAGGTTATGGCTACACCTTC	CASRTGGLGYGYTF
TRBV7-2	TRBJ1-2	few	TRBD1	TGTGCCAGCAGCTACGGACAGGGGAACTATGGCTACACCTTC	CASSYGQGNYGYTF
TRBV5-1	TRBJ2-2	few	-	TGCGCCAGCAGCTTGGGGCTAGTCGGTTCCCGACAACCCGGGGAGCTGTTTTTT	CASSLGLVGSRQPGELFF
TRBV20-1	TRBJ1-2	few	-	TGCAGTGCTACTAGTTCCTATGGCTACACCTTC	CSATSSYGYTF
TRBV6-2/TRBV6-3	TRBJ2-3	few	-	TGTGCCAGTAGCCGACGGGGGATGGATACGCAGTATTTT	CASSRRGMDTQYF
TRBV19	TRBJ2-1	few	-	TGTGCCAGTAGTACAGGGGGGGGCGATGAGCAGTTCTTC	CASSTGGGDEQFF
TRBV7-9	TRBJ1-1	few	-	TGTGCCAGCAGCTTATATAGACAGGTGAACACTGAAGCTTTCTTT	CASSLYRQVNTEAFF
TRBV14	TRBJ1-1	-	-	TGTGCCAGCAGCCAAGGAGGTGCGGAGGGGACTGAAGCTTTCTTT	CASSQGGAEGTEAFF
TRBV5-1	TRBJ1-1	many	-	TGCGCCAGCAGCTTTGAGGCGAACACTGAAGCTTTCTTT	CASSFEANTEAFF